The 16 T cell receptor beta chains given below trace back to one sample, sequenced in a study of blood T cells in healthy people across ages. The second PCR ran about 6 to 11 cycles with a sample-barcoded 5' primer and J-beta primers. TCRdb recomputed calls from the 5' RACE reads with MiXCR, one row per CDR3 protein. The table lists 1.5 million or so distinct CDR3 sequences, 40% to 50% of them singletons. Sequencing used blood. Receptors originate from a woman under 30 in good health.

V is TRBV6-2 or TRBV6-3 and J is TRBJ1-5; a possible D gene is TRBD1 (6 bases). Deletions cut 6 bases from V and 2 bases from J, with 26 bases between. This CDR3 region has 19 residues. The germline gives CDR1 MNHEY, CDR2 SVGEGT. This chain's CDR3 is CASSALRDILGRGNQPQHF. CDR3 DNA: TGTGCCAGCAGCGCATTAAGGGACATCCTAGGCCGGGGCAATCAGCCCCAGCATTTT.

At least ten counts were recorded for this clonotype. The chain combines TRBV3-1 with TRBJ2-1; 13 nucleotides match TRBD2. The ends lost 4 bases at V and 0 bases at J; junction bases unmatched: 3. The CDR3 is 17 residues long. CDR1 LGHDT and CDR2 YNNKEL come from the germline V gene (reference sequence). The CDR3 DNA sequence: TGTGCCAGCAGCCTACTAGCGGGGGGGTACTCCTACAATGAGCAGTTCTTC. It yields the protein CASSLLAGGYSYNEQFF.

There are a few counts of this clonotype. The CDR3 is CASSPSVLTGRVNEQFF. In nucleotides, the CDR3 is TGCGCCAGCAGCCCATCGGTCTTGACAGGGAGGGTCAATGAGCAGTTCTTC. This chain connects TRBV4-1 to TRBJ2-1; the D call may be TRBD1 or TRBD2 (7 bases each). Trimming cost V 4 bases and J 6 bases, with 22 bases left between them. CDR1 is MGHRA and CDR2 is YSYEKL in the germline V gene. This CDR3 has 17 amino acids.

This sequence joins TRBV6-5 and TRBJ2-1, with TRBD1 identical over 10 bases. Germline V gene data show CDR1 as MNHEY and CDR2 as SVGAGI. The CDR3 extends over 18 amino acids. J gave up 4 bases and V 2 bases, and 11 bases lay outside the gene matches. CDR3 DNA: TGTGCCAGCAGTTACCATATTCAGGACAGGGGGAGATACAATGAGCAGTTCTTC. It yields the protein CASSYHIQDRGRYNEQFF.

The CDR3 region has the DNA TGTGCCAGCAGTTTGCCCGGACAGAGCAATCAGCCCCAGCATTTT. As protein: CASSLPGQSNQPQHF. The chain combines TRBV27 with TRBJ1-5; TRBD1 is a possible D gene (6 bases). The length of the CDR3 is 15 residues. Deletions cut 3 bases from V and 1 base from J, with 10 bases between. Germline V gene sequence: CDR1 MNHEY, CDR2 SMNVEV (reference sequence).

In the case of this clonotype: With a much larger clone just one base away, this may be a read error. The chain recombines TRBV9 with TRBJ2-7, with D unclear. The CDR3 sequence is 15 residues long. Germline V gene data show CDR1 as SGDLS and CDR2 as YYNGEE. CDR3 in amino acids: CASNVVVTLAYEQYF. DNA for the CDR3: TGTGCCAGCAACGTAGTTGTCACCTTAGCCTACGAGCAGTACTTC.

This sequence joins TRBV12-3 or TRBV12-4 and TRBJ2-5, with 8 nucleotides matching TRBD1. The DNA end favors TRBJ2-7, so the J call may be wrong. The CDR3 runs 14 residues. The CDR3 DNA follows: TGTGCCAGCAGTGGGACAGGACTACCCTACGAGCAGTACTTC. It yields the protein CASSGTGLPYEQYF.

This rearrangement joins TRBV7-2 to TRBJ1-2; weak D call: TRBD1 (6 bases). Germline CDR1 SGHTA, CDR2 FQGNSA. V was shortened by 3 bases and J by 2 bases, with 19 bases between the two germline ends. The length of the CDR3 is 17 residues. The CDR3 here is CASSFFLSRGTNYGYTF. For the CDR3, the DNA is TGTGCCAGCAGCTTCTTTCTGTCGAGGGGGACGAACTATGGCTACACCTTC.

This rearrangement joins TRBV6-5 to TRBJ1-2; 8 bases align to TRBD1. CDR3 length equals 15 residues. V lost 6 bases to trimming and J lost 5 bases; unmatched junction nucleotides: 11. Germline V gene sequence: CDR1 MNHEY, CDR2 SVGAGI. The CDR3 nucleotides read TGTGCCAGCAGCGCCGGCAGGGGGCTAGTTTATGGCTACACCTTC. It is translated as CASSAGRGLVYGYTF.

This clonotype appeared a few times. The chain carries TRBV7-2 and TRBJ2-7; unclear D gene. The CDR3 extends over 15 amino acids. V was trimmed by 5 bases and J by 0 bases, leaving 14 bases between them. Per germline, CDR1 SGHTA and CDR2 FQGNSA. CDR3 residues: CASSPRRTHSYEQYF. The CDR3 bases are TGTGCCAGCAGCCCAAGACGAACTCACTCCTACGAGCAGTACTTC.

The rearrangement links TRBV18 to TRBJ2-1; D call uncertain. There are 13 residues in the CDR3. The V gene lost 8 bases and the J gene lost 4 bases, with 12 bases spanning the gap. Germline CDR1 is KGHSH and CDR2 is LQKENI. The CDR3 coding sequence is TGTGCCAGCGCACGCCCCAAGTACAATGAGCAGTTCTTC. Translation: CASARPKYNEQFF.

The rearrangement uses TRBV7-9 and TRBJ2-1, with TRBD1 as a possible D gene (6 bases). The last part of the DNA fits TRBJ2-7 better; the J call may be wrong. The CDR3 is 17 amino acids. CDR1 SEHNR and CDR2 FQNEAQ come from the germline V gene (reference sequence). CDR3 DNA sequence: TGTGCCAGCAGCCGGGCCCAGGGGTTTACAACCGACAATGAGCAGTACTTC. Translating gives CASSRAQGFTTDNEQYF.

This clonotype was seen at least ten times. The chain links TRBV4-1 to TRBJ2-7; a possible D gene is TRBD2 (6 bases). Trimming removed 0 bases at V and 3 bases at J, with 12 bases between. The CDR3 totals 15 residues. Per germline, CDR1 MGHRA and CDR2 YSYEKL. CDR3 sequence reads: CASSQDAGGLYEQYF. Here the CDR3 DNA reads TGCGCCAGCAGCCAAGATGCCGGGGGACTCTACGAGCAGTACTTC.

This clonotype was counted a few times. The gene calls are TRBV4-1 and TRBJ2-3; a weak D match, TRBD2 (6 bases). Germline CDR1 MGHRA, CDR2 YSYEKL. The CDR3 runs 14 residues. Trimming removed 4 bases at V and 5 bases at J, with 13 bases between. The CDR3 DNA reads TGCGCCAGCAGCCGGGGGGTGTCGGGAGATACGCAGTATTTT. It encodes CASSRGVSGDTQYF.

The V and J genes are TRBV6-1 and TRBJ1-1; TRBD1 agrees at 9 bases. Germline trimming cut 6 bases from V and 5 bases from J; bases unmatched to any gene: 10. CDR3 length: 15 residues. In germline, CDR1 is MNHNS, CDR2 SASEGT. The CDR3 region is CASSRSQGAYTEAFF. In DNA form, the CDR3 reads TGTGCCAGCAGCAGATCACAGGGGGCGTATACTGAAGCTTTCTTT.

This clonotype was found a few times. The chain recombines TRBV12-3 or TRBV12-4 with TRBJ2-7; D perhaps matches TRBD1 (5 bases). The V and J ends lost 3 bases and 2 bases respectively, with 11 bases between them. This CDR3 region has 14 residues. This CDR3 is CASSFQGGPYEQYF. The CDR3 DNA is TGTGCCAGCAGTTTCCAGGGCGGCCCCTACGAGCAGTACTTC.